This TCR beta chain stems from a study of cytotoxic CD8 clonotypes in ibrutinib-treated CLL (dated by TCRdb to about 2021). With regard to the full study: The cohort had about a dozen relapsed/refractory and around 15 treatment-naive patients; approximately 17 were IGHV unmutated. Longitudinal samples were available for about 30% of the roughly 86 trial participants. On average, each sample yielded around 250,000 productive templates and 94,082 productive rearrangements. Response samples were obtained after a median of 12 months of treatment, with a range of about 6 to 40 months. Every sample from remission and from progressive disease was obtained while the patients were still on ibrutinib. Cryopreserved peripheral blood mononuclear cells were collected at three points: before therapy, at response, and at either sustained remission or disease progression. Partial responses were observed in roughly 24 patients and complete responses in 2; after a median follow-up of roughly 62 months, remission was maintained in some 14 patients and progression was observed in roughly 12. The study at large found these results: Sustained-remission and progressing patients did not have matched sampling times, and lymph node repertoires were not examined. At baseline, clonality was higher than in age-matched healthy donors and showed a strong correlation with circulating CD8+ T-cell counts. Public clonotypes were rare and either shrank or stayed stable during treatment, and the rise in clonality at ibrutinib response reflected expansion of private clonotypes. Clonality rose at ibrutinib response, remained stable during sustained remission, and dropped back toward baseline at progression.

As to this clone: The clone's antigen remains unknown. Per-base qualities were not stored, and no clone one base away is much larger.

The goal of deep resolution MiSeq sequencing was a depth between 1 in 1 million and 1 in 200,000 T cells, and coverage averaged 10x per clonotype. The immunoSEQ hsTCRB Kit was used to generate TCR beta libraries. Per the original workflow: The data were analyzed with ImmunoSEQ Analyzer and ImmunoSEQ Data Assistant, and V, D and J gene assignments followed IMGT definitions. Clonality was computed as one minus normalized Shannon entropy of productive rearrangement frequencies, ranging from 0 to 1. Public clonotype analysis was restricted to overrepresented clonotypes comprising at least 0.05% of each patient's repertoire. Repertoires from about a dozen age-matched healthy donors in immuneACCESS were used as clonality controls. Held by TCRdb, this immuneACCESS table contains in-frame sequences only and omits some clones. Under half of the omission traces to an unresolved V gene where checked; the cause of the rest is unknown. That table gives V, J and clone size, and the DNA gave D and trimming. For this sample the table gives about 180,000 clones, of which 84% were detected only once. About 4.5% of the sample is taken by the ten largest.

As encoded in the germline V gene, CDR1 is SGDLS while CDR2 is YYNGEE. From its cysteine to its phenylalanine, the CDR3 spans 13 amino acids. Only the CDR3 DNA stays, 39 bases, in frame from base 1. At the junction V is shortened by 3 bases and J by 8 bases, with 12 bases in between. The time point label on this specimen signifies: around 2 years on ibrutinib. For TCR beta library preparation, approximately 2 micrograms of genomic DNA were isolated from cryopreserved PBMCs. Longitudinal blood samples from CLL patients on ibrutinib monotherapy underwent high-throughput TCR beta sequencing. The patients were enrolled in a single-center, open-label phase 2 trial of ibrutinib monotherapy.

This sample comprised PBMCs, obtained after 24 months of ibrutinib treatment. This clonotype was obtained from a human donor with chronic lymphocytic leukemia. The chain was built from TRBV9 and TRBJ1-3, with the D gene not clear enough to name. The CDR3 region reads CASSANTLDTIYF. Here is the DNA: TGTGCCAGCAGCGCCAATACCCTAGACACCATATATTTT.